Shown below are 26 T cell receptor beta chains from a single sample sequenced in a study of human T cells and chemical hapten exposure. Specified time point: patch test 3, about 24 weeks after DPC sensitization. Noted treatment: therapeutic diphenylcyclopropenone sensitization with weekly scalp DPC. One entry per CDR3 protein results from TCRdb running MiXCR on the RACE reads. The sample includes just under 65,000 distinct CDR3 sequences, 11% of them seen just once. The starting material was whole blood, obtained in connection with sensitization to the hapten diphenylcyclopropenone (DPC). These receptors all come from a woman aged 30 to 39 with alopecia areata. Some clones in this sample may be carry-over from other donors' samples.

J is TRBJ1-1 and V is TRBV18; 9 bases are shared with TRBD1. This CDR3 region has 15 residues. The ends lost 3 bases at V and 0 bases at J; junction bases unmatched: 2. Germline V gene data show CDR1 as KGHSH and CDR2 as LQKENI. Written as DNA, the CDR3 is TGTGCCAGCTCACCCGGACAGGGGTTGAACACTGAAGCTTTCTTT. Translation: CASSPGQGLNTEAFF.

This clonotype has more than one count but fewer than ten. The chain links TRBV7-6 to TRBJ2-5; the D gene is possibly TRBD2 (6 bases). V lost 1 base and J 1 base, leaving 10 bases between the germline ends. Germline values: CDR1 SGHVS, CDR2 FNYEAQ. CDR3 length equals 15 residues. Written as DNA, the CDR3 is TGTGCCAGCAGCTTAGGACGGGGGTCCCAAGAGACCCAGTACTTC. Translation gives CASSLGRGSQETQYF.

This clonotype was seen more than once but under ten times. V usage is TRBV12-3 or TRBV12-4 and J usage is TRBJ2-3; TRBD2 matches at 8 bases. V gave up 6 bases and J gave up 4 bases; unmatched junction bases: 9. CDR3 length: 15 residues. The CDR3 loop reads CASSAAAGVADTQYF. The CDR3 coding sequence is TGTGCCAGCAGCGCCGCAGCGGGAGTGGCAGATACGCAGTATTTT.

This clonotype was recorded at least ten times. The gene calls are TRBV9 and TRBJ1-4; D remains unclear. This CDR3 contains 13 residues. CDR1 and CDR2 from the germline V gene are SGDLS and YYNGEE. V was shortened by 7 bases and J by 10 bases, with 17 bases between the two germline ends. The CDR3 sequence: CASSVGSPGKLFF. CDR3 sequence (DNA): TGTGCCAGCTCCGTAGGGTCTCCCGGAAAACTGTTTTTT.

This clonotype came up a few times. This chain links TRBV7-9 with TRBJ1-1; TRBD1 is a possible D gene (5 bases). Trimming stripped 6 bases from V and 4 bases from J, with 15 bases between. The length of the CDR3 is 14 residues. In germline, CDR1 is SEHNR, CDR2 FQNEAQ (reference sequence). CDR3 nucleotide sequence: TGTGCCAGCAGATATATCTCAGGGTCCACTGAAGCTTTCTTT. Translated, it gives CASRYISGSTEAFF.

Notes on this clonotype: This may stem from a read error, because a much larger clone lies one nucleotide away. The CDR3 ends on some other residue instead of the conserved phenylalanine or tryptophan, so this is likely a read error. Because the CDR3's place on the DNA is in doubt, the DNA is left out and the CDR3 is given as listed by TCRdb. The J gene is TRBJ2-4, the V gene TRBV21-1; the table's D call, TRBD1, was not checked against the DNA. TRBV21-1 is flagged as a pseudogene. 12 amino acids form the CDR3, both terminal residues included. The CDR3 sequence is CASIGGGAIQYI.

At least ten counts were recorded for this clonotype. The J gene is TRBJ1-1, the V gene TRBV12-3 or TRBV12-4; the D is unclear. The CDR3 length is 14 residues. V lost 4 bases and J 0 bases, leaving 9 bases between the germline ends. The CDR3 DNA reads TGTGCCAGCAGTTGGTCAACCATGAACACTGAAGCTTTCTTT. Its protein product is CASSWSTMNTEAFF.

This clonotype was found many times. The V gene is TRBV2, the J gene TRBJ2-2; D is uncertain. This CDR3 spans 14 amino acids. The V and J ends lost 7 bases and 0 bases respectively, with 9 bases between them. CDR1 SNHLY and CDR2 FYNNEI come from the germline V gene. The CDR3 coding sequence is TGTGCCAGCATTCTGGGTCCGAACACCGGGGAGCTGTTTTTT. This sequence encodes CASILGPNTGELFF.

This clonotype was observed many times. The genes are TRBV7-2 and TRBJ1-3; 7 nucleotides agree with TRBD1. In germline, CDR1 is SGHTA, CDR2 FQGNSA. V was pared by 5 bases and J by 6 bases, with 10 bases of the junction left unmatched. This CDR3 spans 15 amino acids. The CDR3 loop reads CASSVQGKTANTIYF. The CDR3 bases are TGTGCCAGCAGCGTACAGGGGAAAACTGCAAACACCATATATTTT.

The genes are TRBV2 and TRBJ1-4; TRBD1 matches at 7 bases. CDR3 length: 13 amino acids. Germline lookup yields CDR1 SNHLY and CDR2 FYNNEI. V trimming: 6 bases; J trimming: 6 bases; junction bases outside the gene matches: 4. CDR3 in DNA: TGTGCCAGCAGGCCCACAGGGGATGAAAAACTGTTTTTT. The encoded protein is CASRPTGDEKLFF. The full variable domain, its missing parts supplied by reference TRBV2 and TRBJ1-4, is EPEVTQTPSHQVTQMGQEVILRCVPISNHLYFYWYRQILGQKVEFLVSFYNNEISEKSEIFDDQFSVERPDGSNFTLKIRSTKLEDSAMYFCASRPTGDEKLFFGSGTQLSVL.

This clonotype was detected a few times. This rearrangement joins TRBV9 to TRBJ2-3; a possible D gene is TRBD2 (6 bases). Trimming removed 0 bases at V and 0 bases at J, with 11 bases between. Germline CDR1 is SGDLS and CDR2 is YYNGEE. The CDR3 covers 16 residues. CDR3 region: CASSVDRGTSTDTQYF. The CDR3 DNA reads as TGTGCCAGCAGCGTAGATCGGGGGACTAGCACAGATACGCAGTATTTT.

The genes are TRBV29-1 and TRBJ2-2; 9 positions agree with TRBD1. CDR3 length: 12 residues. CDR1 SQVTM and CDR2 ANQGSEA come from the germline V gene. Trimming at V came to 8 bases and at J to 6 bases, leaving 4 bases not matched to a gene. CDR3 amino acids: CSTGTGSGELFF. The CDR3 nucleotides are TGCAGCACCGGGACAGGGTCCGGGGAGCTGTTTTTT.

The chain employs TRBV4-3 and TRBJ1-1; D is possibly TRBD1 (5 bases). The V gene's germline CDR1 is LGHNA and CDR2 YSLEER. V was pared by 0 bases and J by 1 base, with 12 bases between. This CDR3 is 16 amino acids long. CDR3 nucleotides: TGCGCCAGCAGCCAAGATCTTTACAGGAAGAACACTGAAGCTTTCTTT. It is translated as CASSQDLYRKNTEAFF.

The chain uses TRBV18 and TRBJ1-5, with 7 bases fitting TRBD1. CDR3 size: 15 residues. The germline gives CDR1 KGHSH, CDR2 LQKENI. V shed 3 bases, J shed 7 bases, and the junction held 9 bases outside the gene matches. CDR3 bases: TGTGCCAGCTCACCCGGACAGGTGTCAGGGCAGCCCCAGCATTTT. Its translation is CASSPGQVSGQPQHF.

The rearrangement links TRBV4-1 to TRBJ1-6, with TRBD1 matching 8 bases. Germline CDR1 is MGHRA and CDR2 is YSYEKL. The CDR3 covers 15 residues. J gave up 8 bases and V 1 base, and 4 bases lay outside the gene matches. This chain's CDR3 is CASSQGGQGYSPLHF. The CDR3 DNA sequence: TGCGCCAGCAGCCAAGGTGGACAGGGCTATTCACCCCTCCACTTT.

Ten or more counts support this clonotype. This chain links TRBV4-3 with TRBJ2-7; 7 positions match TRBD1. V dropped 4 bases and J dropped 2; count of bases not matched to a gene: 5. The CDR3 length is 14 residues. Germline V gene sequence: CDR1 LGHNA, CDR2 YSLEER. DNA for the CDR3: TGCGCCAGCAGCCGAGGGACAGACACCTACGAGCAGTACTTC. Amino acid sequence: CASSRGTDTYEQYF.

V is TRBV7-9 and J is TRBJ2-3; 8 bases are shared with TRBD2. This CDR3 spans 14 amino acids. Unmatched junction bases numbered 9, after V lost 8 bases and J lost 5 bases. Per the germline V gene, CDR1 is SEHNR and CDR2 is FQNEAQ (reference sequence). Here the CDR3 DNA reads TGTGCCAGCTGTAATTCGGGGGGGCAAGATACGCAGTATTTT. This sequence encodes CASCNSGGQDTQYF.

This clonotype was recorded at least ten times. The chain combines TRBV19 with TRBJ1-2; TRBD1 is a possible D gene (5 bases). The germline V gene has CDR1 LNHDA and CDR2 SQIVND (reference sequence). The V and J ends lost 7 bases and 0 bases respectively, with 12 bases between them. The CDR3 runs to 14 residues. The CDR3 DNA reads as TGTGCCAGTAAGAAGGGGTTTGCTAACTATGGCTACACCTTC. Protein product: CASKKGFANYGYTF.

At least ten counts were recorded for this clonotype. V is TRBV6-2 or TRBV6-3 and J is TRBJ1-4; D unresolved. This CDR3 spans 10 amino acids. Trimming left V 9 bases short and J 8 bases short, with 7 bases between. Germline assignment: CDR1 MNHEY and CDR2 SVGEGT. CDR3 protein: CARGHEKLFF. The CDR3 DNA reads as TGTGCCAGGGGCCACGAAAAACTGTTTTTT.

This clonotype was observed a handful of times. This rearrangement joins TRBV20-1 to TRBJ2-7; TRBD2 agrees at 7 bases. CDR3 size: 15 residues. The germline V gene encodes CDR1 DFQATT and CDR2 SNEGSKA (reference sequence). The V segment lost 4 bases and the J segment 1 base; nucleotides outside the gene matches: 10. The CDR3 DNA reads TGCAGTGCTATATCCCCTAGCGGTATATCCTACGAGCAGTACTTC. Translated, it gives CSAISPSGISYEQYF.

This clonotype was seen a few times. The chain recombines TRBV4-1 with TRBJ1-5; 7 nucleotides agree with TRBD1. Germline CDR1 reads MGHRA; CDR2 reads YSYEKL. The CDR3 loop spans 17 amino acids. The V segment lost 1 base and the J segment 0 bases; nucleotides outside the gene matches: 6. The CDR3 region has the DNA TGCGCCAGCAGCCAAGCCGAGACAGGGTTTAGCAATCAGCCCCAGCATTTT. The encoded protein is CASSQAETGFSNQPQHF.

The chain carries TRBV5-1 and TRBJ1-2; the match to TRBD1 covers 8 bases. CDR3 size: 13 residues. Looked up from germline, CDR1 is SGHRS and CDR2 is YFSETQ. The J segment lost 4 bases and the V segment lost 4 bases, leaving 3 bases of the junction unmatched. The CDR3 bases are TGCGCCAGCAGCCGGGACAGGCTCTATGGCTACACCTTC. It translates to CASSRDRLYGYTF.

The gene calls are TRBV20-1 and TRBJ2-7; 9 bases agree with TRBD1. This CDR3 has 12 residues. With V trimmed by 8 bases and J by 3 bases, 5 bases remained unmatched. Per germline, CDR1 DFQATT and CDR2 SNEGSKA (reference sequence). The CDR3 sequence is CSLRQGVYEQYF. In nucleotides, the CDR3 is TGCAGTCTCAGACAGGGGGTCTACGAGCAGTACTTC.

This clonotype was counted a few times. V and J are TRBV29-1 and TRBJ2-1, with D uncertain. Germline lookup yields CDR1 SQVTM and CDR2 ANQGSEA. CDR3 length: 12 residues. The germline V and J ends were trimmed by 5 bases and 6 bases, with 11 bases remaining between them. The CDR3, as DNA: TGCAGCGTTTTCTACAGATCCAATGAGCAGTTCTTC. It specifies CSVFYRSNEQFF.

This clonotype came up a few times. The chain recombines TRBV20-1 with TRBJ2-7; D remains ambiguous. Germline CDR1 is DFQATT and CDR2 is SNEGSKA (reference sequence). CDR3 length: 12 amino acids. Trimming stripped 3 bases from V and 0 bases from J, with 6 bases between. The CDR3 protein is CSASTSSYEQYF. The CDR3 region has the DNA TGCAGTGCTAGTACCAGCTCCTACGAGCAGTACTTC.

This clonotype has a handful of counts. This sequence joins TRBV6-6 and TRBJ2-1; 8 positions match TRBD2. The length of the CDR3 is 14 residues. In germline, CDR1 is MNHNY, CDR2 SVGAGI (reference sequence). J lost 9 bases, V lost 7 bases, and 11 bases had no gene match. The CDR3 protein is CASIEGTSQGEQFF. In DNA, the CDR3 is TGTGCCAGCATCGAAGGGACTAGTCAGGGTGAGCAGTTCTTC.